This T cell receptor (beta chain) is from a study of shared clonotypes between healthy human individuals. This clone was counted a few times. The antigen remains unidentified. Findings and limits, study-wide: Sharing across four donors was highest in naive CD4 (approximately 5%) and lowest in memory CD8 (roughly 0.4%).

The V end was cut by 4 bases, the J end by 7 bases, with 13 bases between. The CDR3 runs 13 residues. Germline V CDR1 and CDR2: MNHEY, SMNVEV (reference sequence). TCRdb keeps only in-frame clones here, not all; method: immunoSEQ multiplex PCR. The sample lists approximately 1,000,000 clones, 60% to 80% occurring once. The chain joins TRBV27 to TRBJ1-2; a weak D match, TRBD1 (6 bases). The specimen was memory CD4+ T cells from PBMCs. Subset: CD45RA-negative fraction. The sequence derives from a man between 18 and 35 years old in good health. Some clones in this sample may be carry-over from other donors' samples. The CDR3 region has the DNA TGTGCCAGCAGTTCCCAGGGGTTGGCTGGCTACACCTTC. This codes for CASSSQGLAGYTF.